The entry below describes one T cell receptor beta chain. The CDR3 totals 16 residues. V lost 4 bases and J lost 0; bases outside the gene matches: 6. Per germline, CDR1 SGHRS and CDR2 YFSETQ. The assay was immunoSEQ multiplex PCR, and TCRdb's table has in-frame clones only and misses some. The table lists approximately 100,000 clones, about nine tenths of them singletons. The data were obtained in a study of control samples from healthy donors and cancer patients. The source material was blood. This chain connects TRBV5-1 to TRBJ2-7, with 11 bases lining up with TRBD1. This clonotype originated in a woman aged 18 to 35 in good health. CDR3 in amino acids: CASSPPGQGVSYEQYF. The DNA for the CDR3 is TGCGCCAGCAGCCCCCCGGGACAGGGGGTCTCCTACGAGCAGTACTTC.